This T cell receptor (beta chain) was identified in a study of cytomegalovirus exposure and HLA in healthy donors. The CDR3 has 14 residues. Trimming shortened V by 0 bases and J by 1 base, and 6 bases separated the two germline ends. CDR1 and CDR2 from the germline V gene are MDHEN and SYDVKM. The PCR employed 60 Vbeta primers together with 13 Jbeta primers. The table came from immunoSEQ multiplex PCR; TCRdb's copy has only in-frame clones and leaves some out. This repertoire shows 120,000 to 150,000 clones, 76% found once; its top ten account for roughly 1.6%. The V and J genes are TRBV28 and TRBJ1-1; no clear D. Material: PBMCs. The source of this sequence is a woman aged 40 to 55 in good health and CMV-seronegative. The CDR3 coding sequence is TGTGCCAGCAGTTTATGGCAGAAGAACACTGAAGCTTTCTTT. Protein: CASSLWQKNTEAFF. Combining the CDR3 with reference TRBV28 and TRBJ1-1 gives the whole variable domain DVKVTQSSRYLVKRTGEKVFLECVQDMDHENMFWYRQDPGLGLRLIYFSYDVKMKEKGDIPEGYSVSREKKERFSLILESASTNQTSMYLCASSLWQKNTEAFFGQGTRLTVV.